Shown below are 5 T cell receptor beta chains from a single sample sequenced in a study of T cell responses to AZD1222 COVID-19 vaccine. Method: immunoSEQ multiplex PCR; TCRdb's copy keeps in-frame clones and lacks some. The sample has 100,000 to 150,000 clones, 85% to 95% seen once. Sequencing was performed on peripheral blood, taken on day 0 of AZD1222 vaccination. Receptor source: an adult in good health.

V and J are TRBV3-1 (or the pseudogene TRBV3-2) and TRBJ1-1; 9 positions agree with TRBD1. The J segment lost 4 bases and the V segment lost 3 bases, leaving 12 bases of the junction unmatched. CDR3 length: 17 residues. Germline CDR1 is LGHDT and CDR2 is YNNKEL (reference sequence). CDR3 DNA: TGTGCCAGCAGCCATCTAAACTCGGACAGGGGAGGCACTGAAGCTTTCTTT. It yields the protein CASSHLNSDRGGTEAFF.

The chain recombines TRBV7-9 with TRBJ2-7; 7 nucleotides line up with TRBD1. CDR3 length: 15 amino acids. The V gene end was trimmed by 5 bases and the J gene end by 7 bases; junction bases not matched to a gene: 14. Looked up from germline, CDR1 is SEHNR and CDR2 is FQNEAQ (reference sequence). The CDR3: CASSPPGRGNEEQYF. The CDR3 DNA reads TGTGCCAGCAGCCCCCCGGGCAGGGGGAATGAAGAGCAGTACTTC.

This chain links TRBV3-1 (or the pseudogene TRBV3-2) with TRBJ1-2, with TRBD1 matching 9 bases. Germline assignment: CDR1 LGHDT and CDR2 YNNKEL (reference sequence). The V and J ends lost 2 bases and 4 bases, in that order; junction bases with no gene match: 2. The CDR3 sequence is 14 residues long. This chain's CDR3 is CASSQLTGGYGYTF. The DNA for the CDR3 is TGTGCCAGCAGCCAATTGACAGGGGGCTATGGCTACACCTTC.

The chain couples TRBV21-1 to TRBJ2-3; no check of the table's D call, TRBD2, against the DNA was made. TRBV21-1 is termed a pseudogene. The CDR3 runs to 18 residues. Here the CDR3 reads CASSRRPGLAGDLNTQYF. CDR3 nucleotides: TGTGCCAGCAGCAGAAGACCGGGACTAGCGGGAGACCTTAATACGCAGTATTTT.

This chain connects TRBV30 to TRBJ1-2; no firm D call. The CDR3 sequence is 13 residues long. V shed 2 bases and J shed 3 bases, with 10 bases lying between them. Germline-derived CDR1 and CDR2 are GTSNPN and SVGIG (reference sequence). The CDR3 DNA reads as TGTGCCTGGAGTCCGATTCATGACTATGGCTACACCTTC. It translates to CAWSPIHDYGYTF.